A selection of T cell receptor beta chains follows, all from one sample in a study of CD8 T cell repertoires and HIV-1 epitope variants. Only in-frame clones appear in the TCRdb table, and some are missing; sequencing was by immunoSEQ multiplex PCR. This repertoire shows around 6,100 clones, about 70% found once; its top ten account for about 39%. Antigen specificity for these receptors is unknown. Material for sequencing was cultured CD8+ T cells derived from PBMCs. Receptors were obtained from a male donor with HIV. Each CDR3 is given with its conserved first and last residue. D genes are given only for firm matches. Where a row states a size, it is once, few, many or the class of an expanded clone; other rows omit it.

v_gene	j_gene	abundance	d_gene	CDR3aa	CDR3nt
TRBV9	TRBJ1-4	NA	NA	CASSVAGAINEKLFF	TGTGCCAGCAGCGTAGCTGGGGCCATTAATGAAAAACTGTTTTTT
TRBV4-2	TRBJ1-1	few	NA	CASSQGGGITEAFF	TGTGCCAGCAGCCAAGGCGGGGGGATCACTGAAGCTTTCTTT
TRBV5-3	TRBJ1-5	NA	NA	CARSGGAPQHF	TGTGCCAGAAGTGGGGGCGCGCCCCAGCATTTT
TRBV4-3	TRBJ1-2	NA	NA	CASSQDTGASGGYTF	TGCGCCAGCAGCCAAGATACGGGGGCTTCGGGCGGCTACACCTTC
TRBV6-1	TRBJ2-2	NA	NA	CASSSGTLNTGELFF	TGTGCCAGCAGCTCCGGGACTCTTAACACCGGGGAGCTGTTTTTT
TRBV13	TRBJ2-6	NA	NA	CASSLLVAGANVLTF	TGTGCCAGCAGCTTATTGGTAGCTGGGGCCAACGTCCTGACTTTC
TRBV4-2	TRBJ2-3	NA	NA	CASSQEAGPQYF	TGTGCCAGCAGCCAAGAGGCTGGCCCGCAGTATTTT
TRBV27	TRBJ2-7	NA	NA	CASSYSTDIYEQYF	TGTGCCAGCAGTTACTCGACGGATATCTACGAGCAGTACTTC
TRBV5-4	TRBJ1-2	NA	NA	CASSQDPVELDYGYTF	TGCGCCAGCAGCCAAGATCCCGTCGAACTCGACTATGGCTACACCTTC
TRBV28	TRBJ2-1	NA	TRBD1	CASSAGQAYNEQFF	TGTGCCAGCAGTGCCGGACAGGCTTACAATGAGCAGTTCTTC
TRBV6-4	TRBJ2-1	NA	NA	CASRVDPGSYNEQFF	TGTGCCAGCAGAGTAGACCCGGGCTCCTACAATGAGCAGTTCTTC
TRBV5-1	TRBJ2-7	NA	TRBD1	CASSSTGTGGYEQYF	TGCGCCAGCAGCTCGACCGGGACAGGGGGATACGAGCAGTACTTC
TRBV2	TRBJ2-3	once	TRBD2	CASSDPAGMVAGAPADTQYF	TGTGCCAGCAGTGACCCGGCAGGGATGGTAGCGGGAGCCCCCGCAGATACGCAGTATTTT
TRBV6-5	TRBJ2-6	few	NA	CASSYSFSGANVLTF	TGTGCCAGCAGTTACTCCTTCTCTGGGGCCAACGTCCTGACTTTC
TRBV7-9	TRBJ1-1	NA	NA	CASSLVNTEAFF	TGTGCCAGCAGCTTAGTCAACACAGAAGCTTTCTTT
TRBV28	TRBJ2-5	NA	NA	CASSSRGSSQETQYF	TGTGCCAGCAGTTCGAGGGGCTCATCCCAAGAGACCCAGTACTTC
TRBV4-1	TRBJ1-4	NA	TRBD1	CASSQDGRGLATNEKLFF	TGCGCCAGCAGCCAAGATGGAAGGGGGCTTGCAACTAATGAAAAACTGTTTTTT
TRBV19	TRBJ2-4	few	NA	CASSIYGGGTYIQYF	TGTGCCAGTAGTATCTATGGCGGAGGGACTTACATTCAGTACTTC
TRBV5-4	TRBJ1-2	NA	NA	CASTPGTDYGYTF	TGTGCCAGCACCCCGGGGACGGACTATGGCTACACCTTC
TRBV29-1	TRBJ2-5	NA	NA	CSVEDRADLYQETQYF	TGCAGCGTTGAAGATCGAGCAGATTTGTACCAAGAGACCCAGTACTTC
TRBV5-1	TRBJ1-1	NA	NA	CASSGNPSTEAFF	TGCGCCAGCAGCGGCAATCCTAGCACTGAAGCTTTCTTT
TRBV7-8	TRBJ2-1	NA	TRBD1	CASSPLGTGEYDNEQFF	TGTGCCAGCAGCCCATTAGGGACAGGGGAGTACGACAATGAGCAGTTCTTC
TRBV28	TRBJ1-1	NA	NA	CASSFSNLNTEAFF	TGTGCCAGCAGTTTTTCCAATTTGAACACTGAAGCTTTCTTT
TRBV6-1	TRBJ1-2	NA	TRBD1	CASNGQGADGYTF	TGTGCCAGCAACGGACAGGGGGCGGATGGCTACACCTTC
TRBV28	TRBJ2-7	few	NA	CASIGSSDYEQYF	TGTGCCAGCATCGGTTCTAGCGACTACGAGCAGTACTTC
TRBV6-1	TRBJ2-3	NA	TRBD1	CASSEWGTASTDTQYF	TGTGCCAGCAGTGAATGGGGGACAGCTAGCACAGATACGCAGTATTTT
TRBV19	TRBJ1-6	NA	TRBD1	CASSGTADNSPLHF	TGTGCCAGTAGTGGGACAGCAGATAATTCACCCCTCCACTTT
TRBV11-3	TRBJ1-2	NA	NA	CASSQDPPDLDYGYTF	TGCGCCAGCAGCCAAGATCCCCCAGACTTGGACTATGGCTACACCTTC
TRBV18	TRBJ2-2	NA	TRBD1	CASSPGQGRAGELFF	TGTGCCAGCTCACCGGGACAGGGCCGGGCCGGGGAGCTGTTTTTT
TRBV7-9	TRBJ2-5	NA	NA	CASSLGGIQETQYF	TGTGCCAGCAGCTTAGGAGGGATCCAAGAGACCCAGTACTTC
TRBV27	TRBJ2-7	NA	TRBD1	CASSSGQGDSYEQYF	TGTGCCAGCAGTTCGGGACAGGGGGATTCCTACGAGCAGTACTTC
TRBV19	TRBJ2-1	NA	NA	CASSAGSYNEQFF	TGTGCCAGTTCTGCCGGGAGCTACAATGAGCAGTTCTTC
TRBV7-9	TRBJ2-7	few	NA	CASSFTYEQYF	TGTGCCAGCAGTTTTACCTACGAGCAGTACTTC
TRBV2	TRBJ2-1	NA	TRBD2	CARRTSGSTNEQFF	TGTGCCAGGCGGACTAGCGGGAGCACAAATGAGCAGTTCTTC
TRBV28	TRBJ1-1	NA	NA	CASSLSRGTEAFF	TGTGCCAGCAGTTTGAGCAGGGGAACTGAAGCTTTCTTT
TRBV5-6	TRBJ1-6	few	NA	CASSLGAVSPLHF	TGTGCCAGCAGCTTGGGTGCGGTTTCACCCCTCCACTTT
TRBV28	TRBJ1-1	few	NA	CASSLRRATEAFF	TGTGCCAGCAGTTTACGTAGGGCTACTGAAGCTTTCTTT
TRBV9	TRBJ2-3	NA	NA	CASNGGPDFLSTDTQYF	TGTGCCAGCAACGGGGGACCGGACTTTCTTAGCACAGATACGCAGTATTTT
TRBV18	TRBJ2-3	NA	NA	CASSLPTYTDTQYF	TGTGCCAGCTCGCTACCCACCTACACAGATACGCAGTATTTT
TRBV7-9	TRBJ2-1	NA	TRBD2	CASSLNSGDSYNEQFF	TGTGCCAGCAGCTTAAATAGCGGGGACTCCTACAATGAGCAGTTCTTC
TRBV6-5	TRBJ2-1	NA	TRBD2	CASSYSPSGRNNEQFF	TGTGCCAGCAGTTACTCCCCTAGCGGGAGAAACAATGAGCAGTTCTTC
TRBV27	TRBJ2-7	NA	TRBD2	CASSFSGLAGGYEQYF	TGTGCCAGCAGTTTTTCTGGACTAGCGGGAGGATACGAGCAGTACTTC
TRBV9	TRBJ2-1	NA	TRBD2	CASSFNTGTSGHNEQFF	TGTGCCAGCAGCTTTAATACCGGGACTAGCGGTCACAATGAGCAGTTCTTC
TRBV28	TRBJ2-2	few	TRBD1	CASTPWDRGTGELFF	TGTGCCAGCACCCCCTGGGACAGGGGAACCGGGGAGCTGTTTTTT
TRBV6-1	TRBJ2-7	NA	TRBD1	CASRDREPLEQYF	TGTGCCAGCAGGGACAGGGAGCCCTTAGAGCAGTACTTC
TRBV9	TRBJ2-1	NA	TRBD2	CASSPGLAGAYNEQFF	TGTGCCAGCAGCCCAGGACTAGCGGGGGCCTACAATGAGCAGTTCTTC
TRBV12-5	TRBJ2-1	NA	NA	CASGGTEYNEQFF	TGTGCTAGTGGGGGCACAGAGTACAATGAGCAGTTCTTC
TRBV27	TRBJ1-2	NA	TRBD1	CASSPDRVGNYGYTF	TGTGCCAGCAGCCCGGACAGGGTAGGGAACTATGGCTACACCTTC